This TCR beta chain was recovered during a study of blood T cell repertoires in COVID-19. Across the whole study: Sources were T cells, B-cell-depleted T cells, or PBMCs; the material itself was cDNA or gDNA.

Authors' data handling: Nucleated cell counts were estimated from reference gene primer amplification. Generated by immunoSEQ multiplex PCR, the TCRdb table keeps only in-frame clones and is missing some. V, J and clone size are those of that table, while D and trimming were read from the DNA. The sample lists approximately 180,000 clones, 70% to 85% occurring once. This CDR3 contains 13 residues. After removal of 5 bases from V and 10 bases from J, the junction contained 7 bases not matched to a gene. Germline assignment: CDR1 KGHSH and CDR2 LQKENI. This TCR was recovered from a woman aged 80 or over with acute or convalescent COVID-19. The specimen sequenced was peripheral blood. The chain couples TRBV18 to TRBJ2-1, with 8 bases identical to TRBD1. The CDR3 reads CASSAAGGYEQFF. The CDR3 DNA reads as TGTGCCAGCTCAGCCGCAGGGGGCTACGAGCAGTTCTTC.